This T cell receptor (beta chain) is from a study of T-cell reconstitution after alpha-beta-depleted transplantation in children (dated by TCRdb to the mid-2010s). Regarding the complete study: T-cell immune reconstitution after TCRalphabeta/CD19-depleted allogeneic hematopoietic cell transplantation in children was quantitatively tracked in the study by means of TCR repertoire profiling.

Broader findings and caveats from the paper: In some patients, the high TCRbeta diversity seen at day 60 was put down to recipient T cells and intrathymic progenitors that had survived conditioning. The apparently early recovery of alphabetaT-cell counts about two months after transplant reportedly depended on only several hundred rapidly expanded clones that came from non-depleted graft cells. The frequencies of hyperexpanded clones fell over the following months, and after one year, T-cell counts and TCRbeta diversity were mostly attributed to newly produced T cells.

Reading the label with the study, this specimen's treatment or condition is: allogeneic hematopoietic cell transplantation with graft depleted of TCRalphabeta T cells and CD19 B cells. The children who served as transplant recipients had been given grafts of TCRalphabeta/CD19-depleted allogeneic hematopoietic cells. Library creation used PCR. The data were produced on an Illumina HiSeq 2500. TCR libraries were prepared with molecular barcoding, using unique molecular identifiers to normalize TCRbeta repertoire quantification. TCRdb passed the public sequencing reads through fastp at Q25 and MiXCR, retaining productive beta sequences. Each CDR3 protein appears once, grouped with its most common genes and DNA. The sample yields 700,000 to 950,000 distinct CDR3 sequences; 16% were counted once. Approximately 5% of the sample rests with the top ten. Including the terminal cysteine and phenylalanine, the CDR3 comprises 14 residues. The sequence is cut down to CDR3 DNA, 42 bases in frame from base 1. As encoded in the germline V gene (reference sequence), CDR1 is LGHDT while CDR2 is YNNKEL. Between the V and J ends, shortened by 0 bases and 8 bases respectively, the junction contains 11 bases.

This clonotype was seen a few times. Its antigen is still unknown. No much larger clone is present one base from it, and per-base qualities are unavailable. Sequencing used PBMCs, mostly from graft donor cells, obtained 360 days after TCRalphabeta/CD19-depleted stem cell transplant. The chain is assembled from TRBV3-1 and TRBJ2-1; the D gene is possibly TRBD2, with 5 bases matching. This sequence was found in a male patient between 5 and 17 years old who had a stem cell transplant for acute lymphoblastic leukemia, so the T cells may come from the graft donor. The DNA reads TGTGCCAGCAGCCAAGATCGGGATCACGATGAGCAGTTCTTC. Its amino acids are CASSQDRDHDEQFF.